This paragraph covers one T cell receptor beta chain sequence. Trimming took off 0 bases at V and 8 bases at J, with 7 bases between the two ends. Germline CDR1 LNHDA, CDR2 SQIVND (reference sequence). CDR3 size: 13 residues. This sample is part of a study of T cell clones after liver transplantation. For the study at large: Post-transplant blood was tracked for graft-donor-reactive T cell clones identified in a pre-transplant mixed lymphocyte reaction.

Produced via immunoSEQ multiplex PCR; TCRdb's table is partial and in-frame only. Seen here are tens of thousands of clones, over 90% observed once, and the top ten hold over 0.75%. This clonotype originated in a human patient who received a liver transplant. A share of the T cells may be of graft donor origin. The chain links TRBV19 to TRBJ1-4; D remains ambiguous. Source: CD4+ T cells from blood, taken about 26 months after liver transplant. The DNA of the CDR3 is TGTGCCAGTAGTATAGACAGGAGGGAAAAACTGTTTTTT. Translation: CASSIDRREKLFF.